This TCR beta chain was sequenced for a study of T-cell memory formation after mild COVID-19. Overall study context: Each donor largely had its own TCR clusters. General study points: Certain responding clones were present in pre-infection memory, suggesting participation of cross-reactive memory. Clones contracting over day 15 to 85 were CD4/CD8 balanced, with later expanders leaning CD4+.

With constant-segment primers, 5'RACE yielded cDNA libraries of TCR alpha and TCR beta that carried sample barcodes and UMIs. MiXCR, applied by TCRdb to the 5' RACE reads, yields one record per CDR3 protein. This sample yields 550,000 to 700,000 distinct CDR3 sequences, of which 15% to 20% are seen a single time; about 7.5% belongs to the top ten. This clonotype was seen a handful of times. Its antigen is unidentified. The sequenced sample consisted of PBMCs or a T cell subset sorted from them (not recorded which). The clonotype was recovered from an adult woman who had mild COVID-19 (a few samples of this study predate the infection). Cell type and time point are not known.

The CDR3 is CASRATGELFF. The CDR3 DNA reads as TGTGCCAGCAGGGCTACCGGGGAGCTGTTTTTT. This chain links TRBV12-3 or TRBV12-4 with TRBJ2-2; no firm D call. This CDR3 has 11 amino acids. Deletions cut 6 bases from V and 5 bases from J, with 4 bases between.